The rows below give T cell receptor beta chains drawn from one sample of a study of blood T cells in healthy people across ages. TCRdb called the 5' RACE reads again in MiXCR, with one record for every CDR3 protein. The sample has roughly 1,700,000 distinct CDR3 sequences; 28% are singletons. The sequenced sample was blood. The origin of the receptors is a woman between 25 and 40 years old in good health. The CDR3 runs from the conserved cysteine through the conserved F or W. D genes are given only for firm matches. Size is omitted from some rows. Given values are once, few, many or a class for expanded clones.

. | TRBJ2-1 | . | TRBV20-1 | TGCAGTGCTAGAGTTGGCTCCAGCCAGTTCTTC | CSARVGSSQFF
. | TRBJ2-3 | . | TRBV5-1 | TGCGCCAGCAGCTTCCGGCAGCTGTCAGATACGCAGTATTTT | CASSFRQLSDTQYF
. | TRBJ1-2 | few | TRBV14 | TGTGCCAGCAGCCAAGATTCCCGGGGAAACTATGGCTACACCTTC | CASSQDSRGNYGYTF
. | TRBJ1-2 | . | TRBV3-1 | TGTGCCAGCAGCCAGGCGATCAGGGGCTACACCTTC | CASSQAIRGYTF
. | TRBJ2-5 | many | TRBV12-3/TRBV12-4 | TGTGCCAGCAGTCCTTTCGGACAGCAAGAGACCCAGTACTTC | CASSPFGQQETQYF
. | TRBJ2-2 | few | TRBV29-1 | TGCAGCGCCACGGACAGACTGAACACCGGGGAGCTGTTTTTT | CSATDRLNTGELFF
TRBD1 | TRBJ2-7 | . | TRBV29-1 | TGCAGCGACGCAGACAGGGGAACCTACAATGAGCAGTACTTC | CSDADRGTYNEQYF
. | TRBJ2-7 | . | TRBV7-2 | TGTGCCAGCAGCCCATCGGACTATCGCGCCTACGAGCAGTACTTC | CASSPSDYRAYEQYF
. | TRBJ1-1 | once | TRBV7-2 | TGTGCCAGCAGCTCACGGTTAACTCTCATGAACACTGAAGCTTTCTTT | CASSSRLTLMNTEAFF
. | TRBJ2-5 | . | TRBV28 | TGTGCCAGCAGGTCAGCAGGGAAAGAGACCCAGTACTTC | CASRSAGKETQYF
. | TRBJ2-3 | . | TRBV6-6 | TGTGCCAGCCTGAGAGGAAGGGGAGCCGGCACAGATACGCAGTATTTT | CASLRGRGAGTDTQYF
TRBD1 | TRBJ1-4 | . | TRBV6-5 | TGTGCCAGCATGGGGGACAGGTCACTGTGTTTT | CASMGDRSLCF
. | TRBJ2-1 | many | TRBV6-5 | TGTGCCACCCAGAGGTCCGGGGTTGGGTCCTACAATGAGCAGTTCTTC | CATQRSGVGSYNEQFF
TRBD1 | TRBJ2-7 | many | TRBV4-2 | TGTGCCAGCAGCCAAGAGACAGGGGGCACTACCTTATCCTACGAGCAGTACTTC | CASSQETGGTTLSYEQYF
. | TRBJ2-2 | . | TRBV7-9 | TGTGCCAGCACATCGGGGGAGAACACCGGGGAGCGGTTTTTT | CASTSGENTGERFF
. | TRBJ1-1 | few | TRBV20-1 | TGCAGTGCTAGAAGGATAGGGGGAATACGGGGGTTAAACACTGAAGCTTTCTTT | CSARRIGGIRGLNTEAFF
. | TRBJ2-3 | . | TRBV15 | TGTGCCACCGGATCGAACACAGATACGCAGTATTTT | CATGSNTDTQYF
TRBD2 | TRBJ2-4 | few | TRBV6-5 | TGTGCCAGCAGTTACACTAGCGGGGGGCGCCAAAACATTCAGTACTTC | CASSYTSGGRQNIQYF